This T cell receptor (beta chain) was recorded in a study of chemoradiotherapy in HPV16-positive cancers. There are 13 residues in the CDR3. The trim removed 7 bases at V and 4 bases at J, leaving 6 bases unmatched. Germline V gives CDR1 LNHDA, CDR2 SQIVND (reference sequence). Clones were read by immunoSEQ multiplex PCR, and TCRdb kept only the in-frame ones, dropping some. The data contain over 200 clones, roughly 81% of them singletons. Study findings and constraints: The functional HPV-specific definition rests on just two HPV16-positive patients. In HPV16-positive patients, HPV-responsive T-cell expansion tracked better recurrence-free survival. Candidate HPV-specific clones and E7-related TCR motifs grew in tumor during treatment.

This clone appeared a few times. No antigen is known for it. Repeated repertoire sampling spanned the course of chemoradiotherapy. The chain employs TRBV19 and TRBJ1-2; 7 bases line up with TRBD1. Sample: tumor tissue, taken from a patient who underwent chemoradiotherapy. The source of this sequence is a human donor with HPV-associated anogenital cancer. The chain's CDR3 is CASTQTGIYGYTF. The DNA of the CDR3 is TGTGCCAGTACCCAGACAGGGATCTATGGCTACACCTTC.